Listed here are 22 T cell receptor beta chains from one sample, sequenced in a study of cytomegalovirus exposure and HLA in healthy donors (dated by TCRdb to 2016 to 2017). Libraries came from the immunoSEQ multiplex PCR assay. The multiplex PCR relied on a mix of 60 forward primers for TCR Vbeta segments and 13 reverse primers for TCR Jbeta segments. TCRdb provides this immuneACCESS table in a form limited to in-frame rearrangements. Some clones are lacking; in checked studies, under half of them reflect an unresolved V gene, and why the rest are absent is not known. The sample table contains approximately 160,000 clones; only one count was recorded for around 80% of them. The ten largest clones add up to under 5% of the sample. Sequenced material: PBMCs. The source of these receptors is a woman aged 45-60 years in good health and CMV-seropositive.

J is TRBJ1-1 and V is TRBV5-1, with D possibly TRBD1 on 6 matching bases. Germline values: CDR1 SGHRS, CDR2 YFSETQ. CDR3 length: 15 residues. The ends were cut back, 1 base at V and 1 base at J, with 11 bases in the middle. The CDR3 loop is CASSLTGTPNTEAFF. CDR3 nucleotides: TGCGCCAGCAGCTTGACAGGGACACCGAACACTGAAGCTTTCTTT.

The chain employs TRBV4-3 and TRBJ1-6; weak D call: TRBD1 (6 bases). In germline, CDR1 is LGHNA, CDR2 YSLEER. The CDR3 consists of 17 residues. V gave up 0 bases and J gave up 1 base, with 10 bases separating them. CDR3 DNA: TGCGCCAGCAGCCAAGATGAGGGGGTATCCTATAATTCACCCCTCCACTTT. Protein: CASSQDEGVSYNSPLHF.

This sequence joins TRBV10-3 and TRBJ2-5; TRBD1 agrees at 11 bases. This CDR3 has 13 amino acids. The junction had 0 bases not matched to a gene; V was cut back by 6 bases and J by 3 bases. Germline V gene sequence: CDR1 ENHRY, CDR2 SYGVKD. The CDR3 DNA reads TGTGCCATCAGGGGACAGGGGGAAGAGACCCAGTACTTC. It yields the protein CAIRGQGEETQYF.

The chain is built from TRBV7-6 and TRBJ2-1, with 9 bases aligning to TRBD2. CDR3 length: 19 amino acids. The germline CDR1 and CDR2 sequences are SGHVS and FNYEAQ. J lost 7 bases, V lost 5 bases, and 21 bases had no gene match. The CDR3 DNA is TGTGCCAGCAGCCTAGTATTCGGGTCCGTAGCGGGAGTTCTAAATGAGCAGTTCTTC. As protein: CASSLVFGSVAGVLNEQFF.

The V gene is TRBV10-3, the J gene TRBJ2-7; weak D call: TRBD2 (5 bases). The germline V gene encodes CDR1 ENHRY and CDR2 SYGVKD. The V end was cut by 7 bases, the J end by 2 bases, with 15 bases between. CDR3 length: 14 residues. The CDR3 loop reads CAITSRERTYEQYF. The CDR3 DNA reads as TGTGCCATCACCTCTAGGGAGCGCACCTACGAGCAGTACTTC.

This clone was observed a handful of times. The V call is TRBV7-2, the J call TRBJ2-6; D gene unclear. Germline values: CDR1 SGHTA, CDR2 FQGNSA. With 4 bases removed from V and 0 bases from J, the gap between germline ends came to 10 bases. The CDR3 is 16 amino acids. CDR3 nucleotide sequence: TGTGCCAGCAGCTACACCCCTCCCTCTGGGGCCAACGTCCTGACTTTC. It translates to CASSYTPPSGANVLTF.

V gene TRBV30 combines with J gene TRBJ1-1; TRBD1 is a possible D gene (5 bases). Germline CDR1 reads GTSNPN; CDR2 reads SVGIG (reference sequence). With 4 bases removed from V and 3 bases from J, the gap between germline ends came to 15 bases. The CDR3 loop spans 14 amino acids. This CDR3 reads CAWMGGVRDTEAFF. The CDR3 region has the DNA TGTGCCTGGATGGGGGGAGTCCGCGACACTGAAGCTTTCTTT.

V gene TRBV19 combines with J gene TRBJ2-6; no clear D gene. Trimming removed 4 bases from V and 0 bases from J, with 7 bases in between. CDR1 is LNHDA and CDR2 is SQIVND in the germline V gene (reference sequence). This CDR3 spans 15 amino acids. CDR3 DNA sequence: TGTGCCAGTAGTACTCAGCGCTCTGGGGCCAACGTCCTGACTTTC. It codes for CASSTQRSGANVLTF. Full variable domain (missing parts from reference TRBV19 and TRBJ2-6): DGGITQSPKYLFRKEGQNVTLSCEQNLNHDAMYWYRQDPGQGLRLIYYSQIVNDFQKGDIAEGYSVSREKKESFPLTVTSAQKNPTAFYLCASSTQRSGANVLTFGAGSRLTVL.

The gene calls are TRBV5-1 and TRBJ2-3, with 10 positions matching TRBD2. Per germline, CDR1 SGHRS and CDR2 YFSETQ. V lost 0 bases to trimming and J lost 2 bases; unmatched junction nucleotides: 6. The CDR3 is made up of 17 amino acids. CDR3 nucleotides: TGCGCCAGCAGCTTGGATACTAGCGGGGCCTACACAGATACGCAGTATTTT. Protein product: CASSLDTSGAYTDTQYF. The full variable domain, completed using reference TRBV5-1 and TRBJ2-3, is KAGVTQTPRYLIKTRGQQVTLSCSPISGHRSVSWYQQTPGQGLQFLFEYFSETQRNKGNFPGRFSGRQFSNSRSEMNVSTLELGDSALYLCASSLDTSGAYTDTQYFGPGTRLTVL.

This chain links TRBV27 with TRBJ2-1; the D is unclear. This CDR3 is 16 amino acids long. Germline V gene data show CDR1 as MNHEY and CDR2 as SMNVEV (reference sequence). V was clipped by 0 bases and J by 0 bases, with 9 bases between them. DNA of the CDR3: TGTGCCAGCAGTTTATCCGTGTGGAGCTCCTACAATGAGCAGTTCTTC. It specifies CASSLSVWSSYNEQFF.

In the case of this clone: Mismatch with germline at one junction end may stem from a read error. The chain joins TRBV7-7 to TRBJ2-7; D unclear. This CDR3 region has 15 residues. Per germline, CDR1 SSHAT and CDR2 FNYEAQ (reference sequence). The CDR3 DNA reads as TGTGCTAGCAGCTTTGGAGATCCAAGCTCCTACGAGCAGTACTTC. It is translated as CASSFGDPSSYEQYF.

This sequence joins TRBV7-9 and TRBJ2-1; TRBD1 matches at 8 bases. Germline values: CDR1 SEHNR, CDR2 FQNEAQ (reference sequence). Germline trimming cut 2 bases from V and 5 bases from J; bases unmatched to any gene: 5. The CDR3 is 15 amino acids. The CDR3 is CASSLTGQEDNEQFF. CDR3 bases: TGTGCCAGCAGCTTAACGGGACAGGAGGACAATGAGCAGTTCTTC.

This rearrangement joins TRBV4-2 to TRBJ1-3, with D possibly being TRBD1 (6 bases). Germline V CDR1 and CDR2: LGHNA, YNFKEQ. The CDR3 totals 16 residues. V was shortened by 4 bases and J by 1 base, with 14 bases between the two germline ends. DNA for the CDR3: TGTGCCAGCAGCCCCAAATACAGGGTTTCTGGAAACACCATATATTTT. Residues: CASSPKYRVSGNTIYF.

The chain joins TRBV9 to TRBJ1-4, with a tentative D call TRBD1 (5 bases). In germline, CDR1 is SGDLS, CDR2 YYNGEE. The CDR3 is made up of 14 amino acids. V lost 1 base and J 6 bases, leaving 10 bases between the germline ends. The CDR3 coding sequence is TGTGCCAGCAGCGTATATGGCAGGGATGAAAAACTGTTTTTT. It yields the protein CASSVYGRDEKLFF. The variable domain in full, completed from reference TRBV9 and TRBJ1-4, reads DSGVTQTPKHLITATGQRVTLRCSPRSGDLSVYWYQQSLDQGLQFLIQYYNGEERAKGNILERFSAQQFPDLHSELNLSSLELGDSALYFCASSVYGRDEKLFFGSGTQLSVL.

The chain has TRBV21-1 and TRBJ2-1; TRBD1, the D gene given by the table, was not confirmed from the DNA. TRBV21-1 is listed as a pseudogene. The CDR3 has 18 amino acids. In DNA, the CDR3 is TGTGCCAGCAGCAAAGACCTCGCAGGTAAGCCTAACTACAATGAGCAGTTCTTC. Amino acid sequence: CASSKDLAGKPNYNEQFF.

The V call is TRBV7-9, the J call TRBJ2-1, with 9 nucleotides matching TRBD2. In germline, CDR1 is SEHNR, CDR2 FQNEAQ (reference sequence). The CDR3 is 15 residues long. Trimming at V came to 2 bases and at J to 9 bases, leaving 8 bases not matched to a gene. CDR3 region: CASSLLAGRVGEQFF. The CDR3 nucleotides read TGTGCCAGCAGCTTACTAGCGGGGAGGGTGGGTGAGCAGTTCTTC.

This chain links TRBV11-2 with TRBJ2-5, with a weak D call TRBD2 (6 bases). Germline V gene sequence: CDR1 SGHAT, CDR2 FQNNGV. Trimming shortened V by 4 bases and J by 1 base, and 16 bases separated the two germline ends. The CDR3 has 16 residues. CDR3 DNA sequence: TGTGCCAGCAGCTCCCGGTGGAGGGACGGCCAAGAGACCCAGTACTTC. Its translation is CASSSRWRDGQETQYF.

This clone was recorded only once. The junction and the germline gene differ at one end; a read error may be behind it. The chain couples TRBV7-9 to TRBJ2-5; weak D call: TRBD1 (6 bases). The CDR3 is 19 residues long. Germline V gene sequence: CDR1 SEHNR, CDR2 FQNEAQ (reference sequence). In nucleotides, the CDR3 is TGTTCCAGCAGCTTAGGGCGGTACAGGGAAGGTAGAGGAGAAGAGACCCAGTACTTC. Amino acid sequence: CSSSLGRYREGRGEETQYF.

The genes are TRBV4-3 and TRBJ2-4; 8 positions match TRBD2. Germline assignment: CDR1 LGHNA and CDR2 YSLEER. CDR3 length: 13 amino acids. J gave up 5 bases and V 4 bases, and 1 base lay outside the gene matches. CDR3 nucleotide sequence: TGCGCCAGCAGCCGAGCGGGGGAAAACATTCAGTACTTC. Protein sequence: CASSRAGENIQYF.

The rearrangement uses TRBV6-4 and TRBJ2-7, with 9 bases lining up with TRBD2. The CDR3 consists of 15 residues. Germline CDR1 is MRHNA and CDR2 is SNTAGT. V shed 3 bases, J shed 3 bases, and the junction held 6 bases outside the gene matches. CDR3 sequence (DNA): TGTGCCAGCAGTGAATTAGCGGGAGCAGGCTACGAGCAGTACTTC. Its translation: CASSELAGAGYEQYF.

The CDR3 DNA sequence: TGTGCCAGCAGACGGGGAGACTATGGCTACACCTTC. Its translation: CASRRGDYGYTF. The J gene is TRBJ1-2, the V gene TRBV27; D unclear. Per germline, CDR1 MNHEY and CDR2 SMNVEV (reference sequence). This CDR3 comprises 12 residues. V was pared by 6 bases and J by 3 bases, with 8 bases between.

The chain has TRBV7-3 and TRBJ2-1; no clear D. V was pared by 5 bases and J by 7 bases, with 15 bases between. The CDR3 sequence is 14 residues long. The V gene's germline CDR1 is SGHTA and CDR2 FQGTGA. The CDR3 sequence is CASSPGARLNEQFF. The CDR3 DNA is TGTGCCAGCAGCCCCGGAGCCAGACTTAATGAGCAGTTCTTC.